Sequencing of this T cell receptor beta chain was carried out in a study of read filtering for tumor transcriptome and immune sequencing. Study in general: Among patients, some 17 were male and about 15 female, aged about 40 to 90 (mean around 61). Under ten patients were R-ISS I, more than 15 were R-ISS II, 6 or 7 were R-ISS III. General study results and limits: Sorted CD138-negative bone marrow cells were not purified T cells. Single-read clonotypes: roughly 82% of IR-seq clonotypes (about 3.5% of reads), 74.6% of RNA-seq clonotypes (under 50% of reads).

This library used 300 to 500 ng RNA and molecular barcoded adaptors spanning alpha/delta and beta/gamma chains. TCRdb re-called the reads through MiXCR, storing one row per CDR3 protein. Of some 38,000 distinct CDR3 sequences in the sample, roughly an eighth were seen once. V was trimmed by 0 bases and J by 6 bases, leaving 15 bases between them. The length of the CDR3 is 16 residues. Germline CDR1 and CDR2: SGHTA and FQGNSA. As for this clonotype: Its antigen is currently unknown. Because the CDR3 is missing its conserved closing phenylalanine or tryptophan, this is likely a read error.

This receptor was identified in a donor at least 40 years old with multiple myeloma. The rearrangement links TRBV7-2 to TRBJ2-1, with D perhaps TRBD2 (5 bases). Sequenced sample: a population of CD138-negative cells sorted from bone marrow. CDR3: CASSLAPGWAGNEQFY. DNA for the CDR3: TGTGCCAGCAGCTTAGCGCCCGGGTGGGCGGGCAATGAGCAGTTCTAC.